Detailed here is one T cell receptor (beta chain). It has no known antigen specificity. One base away there is no much larger clone; base qualities are not given. Reading from cysteine to phenylalanine, the CDR3 counts 8 amino acids. The sequence is cut down to CDR3 DNA, 24 bases in frame from base 1. Per the germline V gene (reference sequence), WNHNN is the CDR1 and SYGVQD is the CDR2. Another Seattle source contributed samples from volunteer blood donors who had recovered from COVID-19. Whole blood was collected in K2EDTA tubes by collaborating institutions according to the institutions' own protocols. For TCRbeta analysis, collaborator samples were shipped as frozen whole blood, as isolated PBMCs, or as DNA extracted from either sample type. The source of the sample is a study of blood T cell repertoires in COVID-19 (dated by TCRdb to 2020 to 2022). Background for the entire study: Collaborator samples came from the United States, Italy and Spain and covered acute and convalescent phases of COVID-19. The repertoires were released in a freely available public database meant as a resource for research on the immune response to SARS-CoV-2. Subjects who had been exposed to COVID-19, were actively infected with it, or had recovered from it provided the deeply sampled blood TCRbeta repertoires that made up the dataset. Samples came from the ongoing ImmuneRACE study (first 160 participants) plus 1,254 subjects from 6 global collaborators. A de-identified subject ID, COVID-19 status, age in years and sex were almost always included in the sample metadata. Where available, HLA class I and class II types were obtained from metadata supplied by the sample provider rather than from assay-based typing. The material from the prospective study consisted of cDNA or gDNA derived from T cells, B-cell-depleted T cells, or PBMCs.

The immunoSEQ Assay, a bias-controlled multiplex PCR, was used to amplify TCRbeta CDR3 regions from genomic DNA. The source study handled its data this way. Nucleated cell counts per sample were estimated from amplification of reference gene primers within the assay. To quantify the absolute abundance of each unique TCRbeta CDR3 rearrangement, sequence reads were collapsed and filtered. Productive Simpson clonality was computed per sample as the square root of Simpson's diversity index over productive rearrangements. TCRdb re-hosts the immuneACCESS table, in-frame sequences only. Its copies lack some clones; in the studies checked, an unresolved V gene accounts for under half of them, and the cause for the rest is not known. The DNA gave D and trimming, while V, J and clone size come from that table. Here the sample has over 250,000 clones; about 88% occur a single time. The ten largest make up less than 5% of the sample.

Beyond this particular receptor, the publication reports: The amount of clinical and demographic metadata varied by source and participant and was provided uncurated.

The chain employs TRBV10-1 and TRBJ2-7; there is no confident call for the D gene. Sequencing input: peripheral blood. The clonotype was recovered from a man in his sixties who had recovered from COVID-19. The CDR3 protein: CPPTEQYF. The nucleotides read TGCCCACCCACAGAGCAGTACTTC.